This entry describes one TCR beta chain. Its specificity is unknown. This specimen comes from a study of identical twins. Study-wide results and limits: Zero-insertion analyses could be partly confounded by invariant MAIT and iNKT cells. Models underpredicted monozygotic twin sharing of out-of-frame TCR alpha. Twin-shared out-of-frame alpha sequences showed excess low generation probability.

The CDR3 spans 11 residues. Germline values: CDR1 GTSNPN, CDR2 SVGIG (reference sequence). Trimming left V 5 bases short and J 4 bases short, with 7 bases between. Everyone who gave samples was a healthy Caucasian. MiXCR was run by TCRdb on the 5' RACE reads, yielding one entry per CDR3 protein. The sample contains about 660,000 distinct CDR3 sequences, approximately 9% of which appear only once. The same sample was also used in a study of yellow fever vaccine responses in identical twins.

The sequence was collected from a woman under 30 in good health. The rearrangement joins TRBV30 to TRBJ2-3, with a possible D match to TRBD2 (6 bases). Sequenced material: PBMCs. The CDR3 bases are TGTGCCTGGCGGGAGCCAGATACGCAGTATTTT. Its translation: CAWREPDTQYF. Looking up the rest from reference TRBV30 and TRBJ2-3 gives the full variable domain: SQTIHQWPATLVQPVGSPLSLECTVEGTSNPNLYWYRQAAGRGLQLLFYSVGIGQISSEVPQNLSASRPQDRQFILSSKKLLLSDSGFYLCAWREPDTQYFGPGTRLTVL.